This T cell receptor (beta chain) was captured by sequencing in a study of shared clonotypes between healthy human individuals. The CDR3 spans 15 residues. Measured with immunoSEQ multiplex PCR; TCRdb has only the in-frame clones, and not every one. The table includes some 2 million clones, 85% to 95% detected once. On this clone: What it binds is unknown.

Study results and limitations: Generation probability values for non-shared clonotypes were lower than those for clonotypes shared by all four donors. Generally, estimated richness proved larger in naive subsets than it did in memory subsets.

What was sequenced was naive CD4+ T cells sorted from blood. Subset given: CD45RA+ positively selected. This TCR was sampled from a man aged 18-30 years in good health. V usage is TRBV21-1 and J usage is TRBJ2-7; TRBD2, the table's D call, lacks a check against the DNA. TRBV21-1 constitutes a pseudogene. In DNA form, the CDR3 reads TGTGCCAGTACAGCGGGAGGTAGGGTTACCTACGAGCAGTACTTC. Protein product: CASTAGGRVTYEQYF.